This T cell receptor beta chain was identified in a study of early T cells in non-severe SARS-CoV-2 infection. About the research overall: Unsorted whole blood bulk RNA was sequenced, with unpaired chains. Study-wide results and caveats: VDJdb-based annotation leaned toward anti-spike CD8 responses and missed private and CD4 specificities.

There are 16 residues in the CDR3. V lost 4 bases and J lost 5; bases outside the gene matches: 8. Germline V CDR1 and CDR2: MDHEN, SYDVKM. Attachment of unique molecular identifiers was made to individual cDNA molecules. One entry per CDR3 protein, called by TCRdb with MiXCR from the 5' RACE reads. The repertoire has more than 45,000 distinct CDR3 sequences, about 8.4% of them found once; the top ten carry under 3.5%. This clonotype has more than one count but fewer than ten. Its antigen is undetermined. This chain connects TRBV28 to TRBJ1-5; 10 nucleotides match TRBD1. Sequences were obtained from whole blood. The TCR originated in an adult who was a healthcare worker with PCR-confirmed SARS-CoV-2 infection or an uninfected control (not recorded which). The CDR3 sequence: CASSWRDRGIHQPQHF. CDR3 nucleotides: TGTGCCAGCAGTTGGCGGGACAGGGGTATTCATCAGCCCCAGCATTTT.